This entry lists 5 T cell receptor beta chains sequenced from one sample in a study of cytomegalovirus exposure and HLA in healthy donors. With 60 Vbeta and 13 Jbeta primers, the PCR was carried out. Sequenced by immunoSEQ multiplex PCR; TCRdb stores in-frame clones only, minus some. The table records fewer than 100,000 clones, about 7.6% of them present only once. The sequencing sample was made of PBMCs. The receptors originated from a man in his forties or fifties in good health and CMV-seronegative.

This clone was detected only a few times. The CDR3: CASSLASDGLSGNTIYF. In DNA, the CDR3 is TGTGCCAGCAGCTTAGCTTCGGATGGACTTAGTGGAAACACCATATATTTT. The chain has TRBV7-6 and TRBJ1-3; unclear D gene. The CDR3 runs 17 residues. CDR1 is SGHVS and CDR2 is FNYEAQ in the germline V gene. Trimming left V 0 bases short and J 3 bases short, with 15 bases between.

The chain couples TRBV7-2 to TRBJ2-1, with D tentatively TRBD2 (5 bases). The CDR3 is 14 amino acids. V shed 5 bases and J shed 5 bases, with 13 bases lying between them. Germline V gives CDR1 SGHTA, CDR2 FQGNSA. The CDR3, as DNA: TGTGCCAGCAGCCCCTTCGGGGTCCACAATGAGCAGTTCTTC. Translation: CASSPFGVHNEQFF.

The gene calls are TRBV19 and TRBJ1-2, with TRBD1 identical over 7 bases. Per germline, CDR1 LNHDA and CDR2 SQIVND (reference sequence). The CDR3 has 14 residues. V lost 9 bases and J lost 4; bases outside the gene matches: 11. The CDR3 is CASLRAQGSYGYTF. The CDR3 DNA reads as TGTGCCAGCCTCCGGGCACAGGGGAGCTATGGCTACACCTTC. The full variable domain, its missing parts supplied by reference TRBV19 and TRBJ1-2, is DGGITQSPKYLFRKEGQNVTLSCEQNLNHDAMYWYRQDPGQGLRLIYYSQIVNDFQKGDIAEGYSVSREKKESFPLTVTSAQKNPTAFYLCASLRAQGSYGYTFGSGTRLTVV.

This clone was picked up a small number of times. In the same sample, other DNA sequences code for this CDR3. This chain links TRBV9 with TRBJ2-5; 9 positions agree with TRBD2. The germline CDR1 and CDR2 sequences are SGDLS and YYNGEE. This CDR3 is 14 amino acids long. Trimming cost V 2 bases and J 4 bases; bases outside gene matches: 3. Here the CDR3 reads CASSVAGGGETQYF. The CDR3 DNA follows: TGTGCCAGCAGCGTTGCGGGGGGGGGAGAGACCCAGTACTTC.

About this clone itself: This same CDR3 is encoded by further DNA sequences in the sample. CDR3 in amino acids: CASSSLIRGTDTQYF. DNA of the CDR3: TGTGCCAGCAGCTCACTAATAAGAGGCACAGATACGCAGTATTTT. The rearrangement joins TRBV5-6 to TRBJ2-3, with D unresolved. This CDR3 is 15 amino acids long. Trimming pared 3 bases from V and 1 base from J, leaving 12 bases between. Germline loops: CDR1 SGHDT, CDR2 YYEEEE.